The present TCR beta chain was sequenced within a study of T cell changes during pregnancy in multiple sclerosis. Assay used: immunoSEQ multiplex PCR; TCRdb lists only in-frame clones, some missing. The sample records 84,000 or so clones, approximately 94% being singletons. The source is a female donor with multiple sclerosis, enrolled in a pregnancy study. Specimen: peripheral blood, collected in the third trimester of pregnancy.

In DNA form, the CDR3 reads TGTGCCAGCAGGTATCCAGTGGGCAATCAGCCCCAGCATTTT. Its translation: CASRYPVGNQPQHF. This rearrangement joins TRBV6-6 to TRBJ1-5; no clear D. The germline gives CDR1 MNHNY, CDR2 SVGAGI (reference sequence). This CDR3 is 14 amino acids long. V was shortened by 6 bases and J by 2 bases, with 11 bases between the two germline ends.